What follows is one T cell receptor (beta chain) and its context. Its antigen is not identified. These data belong to a study of T cell responses to AZD1222 COVID-19 vaccine. Study findings and constraints: Repertoires were sampled only after the peak T cell response. Baseline seropositivity characterized only a handful of AZD1222 recipients.

V was trimmed by 7 bases and J by 5 bases, leaving 9 bases between them. The germline gives CDR1 MDHEN, CDR2 SYDVKM. The CDR3 consists of 12 residues. Assay: immunoSEQ multiplex PCR; the TCRdb copy retains only in-frame clones and omits some. This sample has under 150,000 clones, with roughly 92% found just once. V gene TRBV28 combines with J gene TRBJ1-5, with unresolved D. The sample consisted of peripheral blood, taken 28 days after the second AZD1222 dose. The TCR originated in an adult who received the AZD1222 COVID-19 vaccine. In DNA, the CDR3 is TGTGCCAGCAATCCCCCCCATCAGCCCCAGCATTTT. Encoded protein: CASNPPHQPQHF.